Listed here is a single T cell receptor beta chain. The clone's antigen remains unknown. No much larger clone exists at a distance of one base, and base qualities are not known. TCRbeta CDR3 regions were amplified from genomic DNA by means of the immunoSEQ Assay, a bias-controlled multiplex PCR. Regarding the original processing steps: The number of nucleated cells in each sample was estimated by amplification of reference gene primers within the assay. Sequence reads were collapsed and filtered to measure the absolute abundance of every unique TCRbeta CDR3 rearrangement. For each sample, productive Simpson clonality was calculated as the square root of Simpson's diversity index across productive rearrangements. In its TCRdb copy, this immuneACCESS table keeps in-frame sequences only and misses some clones. Where compared with another copy, unresolved V genes explain less than half of these, and the others have no known cause. The DNA was the basis for D and trimming; V, J and clone size are from that table. The sample yields fewer than 200,000 clones; roughly four fifths were counted once. Of the sample, 5.5% to 7.5% is held by the ten largest clones.

These data originate in a study of blood T cell repertoires in COVID-19 (dated by TCRdb to about 2020). Looking at the study overall: Samples from collaborators originated in the United States, Italy and Spain and spanned both the acute and convalescent phases of COVID-19. Samples were obtained from the ongoing ImmuneRACE study (first 160 participants) and from 950 to 1,500 subjects provided by 6 global collaborators. The dataset comprised deeply sampled blood TCRbeta repertoires from subjects exposed to, actively infected with, or recovered from COVID-19. The sample metadata nearly always contained a de-identified subject ID, COVID-19 status, age in years and sex. The prospective study material was composed of cDNA or gDNA derived from T cells, B-cell-depleted T cells, or PBMCs. The repertoires were released in a freely available public database meant as a resource for research on the immune response to SARS-CoV-2. Where available, HLA class I and class II types were obtained from metadata supplied by the sample provider rather than from assay-based typing. Paper-wide results and their limitations: The amount of clinical and demographic metadata varied by source and participant and was provided uncurated.

Each collaborating institution followed its own protocols to collect whole blood in K2EDTA tubes. For TCRbeta analysis, collaborator samples were shipped as frozen whole blood, as isolated PBMCs, or as DNA extracted from either sample type. The CDR1 and CDR2 encoded by the germline V gene are MNHEY and SVGAGI. The junction carries 11 bases between V and J, which are trimmed by 5 bases and 1 base respectively. From the cysteine through the phenylalanine, the CDR3 covers 14 amino acids. The kept DNA is CDR3 alone, 42 bases in frame from the first base. Sequencing was performed on peripheral blood. The receptor comes from a human donor in a cohort sampled during active COVID-19. The chain was built from TRBV6-5 and TRBJ1-1; no D gene can be assigned with confidence. The DNA sequence is as follows: TGTGCCAGCAGTCTCCATTCAGAGAACACTGAAGCTTTCTTT. Translated, it reads CASSLHSENTEAFF.